This is a list of T cell receptor beta chains from one sample in a study of CD8+CD57+ T cells in acquired aplastic anemia. TCRdb passed the reads through MiXCR, listing each CDR3 protein once. This table holds about 70,000 distinct CDR3 sequences, approximately 51% found once. Material for sequencing was sorted CD4+, CD8+, or CD8+CD57+ T cells (not recorded which) from PBMCs. The receptors were gathered from a human donor in good health, serving as a control. Each CDR3 is given with its conserved first and last residue. Each record gives: D gene, J gene, clone size, V gene, CDR3 protein, CDR3 DNA. D genes are given only for firm matches. Size is stated for part of the rows, as once, few or many counts, or as a class when the clone is expanded.

>-|TRBJ2-7|-|TRBV19
CASRNTGTTYEQYF
TGTGCCAGTAGGAACACCGGGACAACCTACGAGCAGTACTTC
>-|TRBJ2-4|-|TRBV19
CASSIRQDKNIQYF
TGTGCCAGTAGTATTAGGCAAGACAAAAACATTCAGTACTTC
>-|TRBJ2-3|-|TRBV10-3
CATRVGTDTQYF
TGTGCCACAAGGGTTGGGACAGATACGCAGTATTTT
>-|TRBJ1-6|few|TRBV19
CASSLLGLNSPLHF
TGTGCCAGTAGTCTTTTGGGGTTGAATTCACCCCTCCACTTT
>-|TRBJ1-1|-|TRBV19
CASSIYATNTEAFF
TGTGCCAGTAGTATTTATGCTACGAACACTGAAGCTTTCTTT
>TRBD1|TRBJ1-1|-|TRBV7-2
CASSPGGMNTEAFF
TGTGCCAGCAGCCCAGGGGGCATGAACACTGAAGCTTTCTTT
>TRBD1|TRBJ2-2|-|TRBV29-1
CSVDGTGGELFF
TGCAGCGTTGATGGGACAGGAGGGGAGCTGTTTTTT
>-|TRBJ2-1|-|TRBV5-5
CASSIHRQLSYEQFF
TGTGCCAGCAGCATACATAGACAGTTGTCCTATGAGCAGTTCTTC
>TRBD1|TRBJ1-2|-|TRBV7-9
CASSLSQGLDTF
TGTGCCAGCAGCCTCTCACAGGGGCTAGACACCTTC
>-|TRBJ2-1|-|TRBV10-3
CAISDRGQSSSYNEQFF
TGTGCCATCAGTGATCGGGGGCAGAGCTCCTCCTACAATGAGCAGTTCTTC
>TRBD2|TRBJ2-5|once|TRBV2
CASSGTRVTQYF
TGTGCCAGCAGTGGGACTAGAGTAACCCAGTACTTC
>-|TRBJ2-1|-|TRBV5-1
CASSLYGNEQFF
TGCGCCAGCAGCTTGTATGGTAATGAGCAGTTCTTC
>-|TRBJ2-7|many|TRBV30
CAWSIGGAREQYF
TGTGCCTGGAGTATTGGTGGGGCACGGGAGCAGTACTTC
>-|TRBJ2-7|-|TRBV7-3
CASSAGPGAEGYEQYF
TGTGCCAGCAGCGCAGGGCCAGGGGCCGAGGGTTACGAGCAGTACTTC
>TRBD1|TRBJ1-2|many|TRBV7-9
CASSPTTGARGYTF
TGTGCCAGCAGCCCAACGACAGGGGCTAGAGGCTACACCTTC